The next 8 T cell receptor beta chains were all read from a single sample in a study of T cells in Graves' hyperthyroidism and ophthalmopathy. The TCR beta CDR3 regions underwent amplification using RNA transcripts as the source. Carried out on the TCR CDR3, a first-round RT-PCR used the HTBI primer set. TCRdb re-analysed the multiplex PCR reads in MiXCR, keeping a single row per CDR3 protein. There are about 300,000 distinct CDR3 sequences in the sample; approximately 18% occur only once, and 39% lies in the top ten. Sequencing used blood. These receptors came from a man between 50 and 59 years old with Graves' ophthalmopathy.

The chain is built from TRBV6-2 or TRBV6-3 and TRBJ2-2, with 10 positions matching TRBD2. The CDR3 runs to 15 residues. V gave up 6 bases and J gave up 4 bases; unmatched junction bases: 5. CDR1 is MNHEY and CDR2 is SVGEGT in the germline V gene. The CDR3 DNA is TGTGCCAGCAGACGTTCTAGCGGGAGCACCGGGGAGCTGTTTTTT. Translated: CASRRSSGSTGELFF.

V and J are TRBV6-2 or TRBV6-3 and TRBJ1-2; 10 nucleotides line up with TRBD1. This CDR3 is built from 15 residues. V trimming: 7 bases; J trimming: 5 bases; junction bases outside the gene matches: 10. Germline values: CDR1 MNHEY, CDR2 SVGEGT. The CDR3 DNA reads TGTGCCAGCATCATCAGGGGGGGACAGGGGTATGGCTACACCTTC. It encodes CASIIRGGQGYGYTF.

V gene TRBV7-9 combines with J gene TRBJ2-1, with D uncertain. Germline V gives CDR1 SEHNR, CDR2 FQNEAQ (reference sequence). Trimming left V 2 bases short and J 10 bases short, with 12 bases between. This CDR3 contains 13 residues. The CDR3 is CASSLNPRSEQFF. CDR3 DNA sequence: TGTGCCAGCAGCTTAAATCCGCGGAGCGAGCAGTTCTTC.

This chain connects TRBV10-3 to TRBJ2-5, with 8 bases fitting TRBD2. The CDR3 sequence is 12 residues long. The V segment lost 3 bases and the J segment 11 bases; nucleotides outside the gene matches: 5. Germline CDR1 ENHRY, CDR2 SYGVKD. Here the CDR3 DNA reads TGTGCCATCAGTGAAAAGCGGGAGCATCAGTACTTC. Encoded protein: CAISEKREHQYF.

This clonotype was found many times. This sequence joins TRBV2 and TRBJ2-5; the D gene is possibly TRBD2 (6 bases). The CDR3 totals 12 residues. CDR1 and CDR2 (germline): SNHLY, FYNNEI. V gave up 9 bases and J gave up 4 bases, with 12 bases separating them. CDR3 nucleotides: TGTGCCAGGGGGGTCGGGGGAGAGACCCAGTACTTC. This sequence encodes CARGVGGETQYF.

In this sample, this clonotype turned up many times. This chain connects TRBV2 to TRBJ2-1; 10 nucleotides line up with TRBD1. The V gene's germline CDR1 is SNHLY and CDR2 FYNNEI. The CDR3 is made up of 15 amino acids. V dropped 7 bases and J dropped 6; count of bases not matched to a gene: 9. The CDR3 DNA reads TGTGCCAGCACCTCCCGGACAGGGGGGGTCAATGAGCAGTTCTTC. It encodes CASTSRTGGVNEQFF. Full variable domain (outside the CDR3, taken from reference TRBV2 and TRBJ2-1): EPEVTQTPSHQVTQMGQEVILRCVPISNHLYFYWYRQILGQKVEFLVSFYNNEISEKSEIFDDQFSVERPDGSNFTLKIRSTKLEDSAMYFCASTSRTGGVNEQFFGPGTRLTVL.

This chain connects TRBV19 to TRBJ2-6; perhaps TRBD2 as D (6 bases). The CDR3 is made up of 16 amino acids. V lost 2 bases and J 2 bases, leaving 10 bases between the germline ends. Germline loops: CDR1 LNHDA, CDR2 SQIVND (reference sequence). CDR3 DNA sequence: TGTGCCAGTAGTATACTGACGGGGGCTGGGGCCAACGTCCTGACTTTC. This sequence encodes CASSILTGAGANVLTF.

This clonotype came up a few times. Here the CDR3 DNA reads TGTGCCAGCAGTTACCGGACCCCCGGGCGCTCTGGGGCCAACGTCCTGACTTTC. Its translation: CASSYRTPGRSGANVLTF. The chain uses TRBV6-6 and TRBJ2-6; no firm D call. Germline V lookup: CDR1 MNHNY, CDR2 SVGAGI (reference sequence). V dropped 2 bases and J dropped 0 bases, with 14 bases sitting between them. The CDR3 has 18 residues.